This T cell receptor (beta chain) was identified in a study of shared clonotypes between healthy human individuals. This table comes from immunoSEQ multiplex PCR, and its TCRdb copy is limited to in-frame clones, with some not included. This table has millions of clones, about 92% appearing once. On this clone: The antigen is not known.

The CDR3 contains 15 residues. CDR1 and CDR2 (germline): SEHNR, FQNEAQ (reference sequence). The trim removed 6 bases at V and 0 bases at J, leaving 6 bases unmatched. The naive CD8 fraction comprised CD45RO-negative cells positively selected for CCR7 and excluded terminally differentiated effector memory CD45RA+ cells. All donors were healthy HIV-negative adults lacking recent acute infections or vaccinations. Study-wide points: Though the depth was large, rarefaction showed that sorted-subset sequencing was incomplete. A few donors shared approximately 5% of their naive CD4 clonotypes.

This chain joins TRBV7-9 and TRBJ1-1; 8 nucleotides align to TRBD1. The sequencing input was naive CD8+ T cells from PBMCs. The source of this sequence is a man younger than 30 in good health. Some clones in this sample may be carry-over from other donors' samples. The CDR3 is CASSTGGGLNTEAFF. CDR3 sequence (DNA): TGTGCCAGCAGTACAGGGGGAGGATTGAACACTGAAGCTTTCTTT.